This T cell receptor beta chain was retrieved from a study of blood T cell repertoires in COVID-19. Study-level information: The origin of the acute and convalescent COVID-19 samples was the United States, Italy and Spain. Sources were T cells, B-cell-depleted T cells, or PBMCs; the material itself was cDNA or gDNA.

The germline V and J ends were trimmed by 8 bases and 3 bases, with 19 bases remaining between them. Germline V gene sequence: CDR1 MDHEN, CDR2 SYDVKM. CDR3 length: 16 amino acids. Per the original data handling: Nucleated cell counts were estimated from reference gene primer amplification. Repertoires were generated with immunoSEQ multiplex PCR, while TCRdb's copy carries only in-frame clones and drops some. D and trimming were read from the DNA, whereas the V and J calls and clone size are those reported in that table. The sample lists about 440,000 clones, around nine tenths occurring once. The J gene is TRBJ1-4, the V gene TRBV28, with D tentatively TRBD1 (5 bases). The sample comprised peripheral blood. This TCR was recovered from a woman younger than 45 with acute or convalescent COVID-19. The DNA for the CDR3 is TGTGCCAGCGCTTGGGGGGAGACAAATTCTAATGAAAAACTGTTTTTT. It is translated as CASAWGETNSNEKLFF.